The T cell receptor beta chain under discussion was sequenced for a study of blood T cell repertoires in COVID-19. This table comes from immunoSEQ multiplex PCR, and its TCRdb copy is limited to in-frame clones, with some not included. The sample contains about 210,000 clones, over 80% of which appear only once. The V gene's germline CDR1 is SGHAT and CDR2 FQNNGV. The CDR3 runs to 13 residues. Trimming removed 1 base at V and 1 base at J, with 4 bases between. What was sequenced was PBMCs or T cells enriched from blood (not recorded which). This TCR was recovered from a man aged 18-30 years with acute COVID-19. This chain links TRBV11-2 with TRBJ1-2; D is undetermined. The CDR3 nucleotides are TGTGCCAGCAGCTTAGGCGGTAACTATGGCTACACCTTC. Translation: CASSLGGNYGYTF.